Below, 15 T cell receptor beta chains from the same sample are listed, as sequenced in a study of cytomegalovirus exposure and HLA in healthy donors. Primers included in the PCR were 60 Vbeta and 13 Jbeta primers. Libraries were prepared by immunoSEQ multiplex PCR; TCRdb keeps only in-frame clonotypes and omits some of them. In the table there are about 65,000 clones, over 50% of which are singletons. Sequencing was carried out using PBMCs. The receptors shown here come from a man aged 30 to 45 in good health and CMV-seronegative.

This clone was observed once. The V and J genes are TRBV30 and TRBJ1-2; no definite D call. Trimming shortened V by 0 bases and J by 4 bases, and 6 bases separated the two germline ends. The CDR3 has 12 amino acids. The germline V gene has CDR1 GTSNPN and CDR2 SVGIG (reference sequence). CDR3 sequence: CAWSVHTYGYTF. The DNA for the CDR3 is TGTGCCTGGAGTGTACACACCTATGGCTACACCTTC.

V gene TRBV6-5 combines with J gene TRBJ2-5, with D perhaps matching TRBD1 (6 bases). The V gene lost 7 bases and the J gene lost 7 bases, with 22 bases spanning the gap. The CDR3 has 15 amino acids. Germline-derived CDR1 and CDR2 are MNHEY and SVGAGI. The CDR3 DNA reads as TGTGCCAGCAAAAGGGCCGGCAGGGGTAGGGGGACCCAGTACTTC. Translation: CASKRAGRGRGTQYF.

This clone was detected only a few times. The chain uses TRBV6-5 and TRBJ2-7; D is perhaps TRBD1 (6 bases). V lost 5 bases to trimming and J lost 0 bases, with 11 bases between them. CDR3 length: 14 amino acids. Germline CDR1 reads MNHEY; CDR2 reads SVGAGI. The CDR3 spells CASSRDTRSYEQYF. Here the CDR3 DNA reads TGTGCCAGCAGTCGGGACACCCGCTCCTACGAGCAGTACTTC.

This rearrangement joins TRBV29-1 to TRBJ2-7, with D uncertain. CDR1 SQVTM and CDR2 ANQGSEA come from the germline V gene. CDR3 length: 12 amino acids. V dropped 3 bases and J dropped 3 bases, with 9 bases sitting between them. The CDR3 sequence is CSVDDGYYEQYF. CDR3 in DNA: TGCAGCGTTGATGACGGGTACTACGAGCAGTACTTC.

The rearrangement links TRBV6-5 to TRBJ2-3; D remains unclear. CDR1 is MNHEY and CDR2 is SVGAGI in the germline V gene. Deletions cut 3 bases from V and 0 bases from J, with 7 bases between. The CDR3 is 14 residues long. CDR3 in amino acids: CASSYTSSTDTQYF. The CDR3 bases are TGTGCCAGCAGTTATACTTCTAGCACAGATACGCAGTATTTT.

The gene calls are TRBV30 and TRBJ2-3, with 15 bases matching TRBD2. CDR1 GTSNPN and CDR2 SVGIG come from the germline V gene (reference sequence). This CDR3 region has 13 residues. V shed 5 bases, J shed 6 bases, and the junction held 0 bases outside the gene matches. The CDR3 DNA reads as TGTGCCTGGGGACTAGCGGGGGGGGATACGCAGTATTTT. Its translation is CAWGLAGGDTQYF.

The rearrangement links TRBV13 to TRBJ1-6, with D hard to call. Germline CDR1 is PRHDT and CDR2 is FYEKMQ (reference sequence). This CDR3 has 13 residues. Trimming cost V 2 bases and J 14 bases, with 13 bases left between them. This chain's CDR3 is CASSLKVRLSLHF. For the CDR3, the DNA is TGTGCCAGCAGCTTAAAAGTCCGACTCTCCCTCCACTTT.

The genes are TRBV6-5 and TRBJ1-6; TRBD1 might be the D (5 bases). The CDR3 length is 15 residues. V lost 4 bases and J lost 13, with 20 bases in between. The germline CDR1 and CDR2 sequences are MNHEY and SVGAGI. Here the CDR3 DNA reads TGTGCCAGCAGTTCTGCGCCGGGAGGCGGGACCCCCCTCCACTTT. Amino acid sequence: CASSSAPGGGTPLHF.

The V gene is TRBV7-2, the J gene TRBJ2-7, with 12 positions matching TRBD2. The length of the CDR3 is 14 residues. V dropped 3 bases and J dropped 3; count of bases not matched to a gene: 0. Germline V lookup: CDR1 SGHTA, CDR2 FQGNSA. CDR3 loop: CASSLGLAGYEQYF. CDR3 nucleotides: TGTGCCAGCAGCTTGGGACTAGCGGGCTACGAGCAGTACTTC.

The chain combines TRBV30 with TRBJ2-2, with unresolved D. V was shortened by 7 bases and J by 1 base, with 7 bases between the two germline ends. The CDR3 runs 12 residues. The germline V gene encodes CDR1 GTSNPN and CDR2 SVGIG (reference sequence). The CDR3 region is CAYNWNTGELFF. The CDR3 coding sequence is TGTGCCTACAATTGGAACACCGGGGAGCTGTTTTTT.

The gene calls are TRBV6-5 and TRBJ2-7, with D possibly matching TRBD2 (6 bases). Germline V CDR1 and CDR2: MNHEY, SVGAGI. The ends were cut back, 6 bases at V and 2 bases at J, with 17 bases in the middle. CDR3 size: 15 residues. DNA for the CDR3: TGTGCCAGCAGACCCGGGACTCATCCTACCTACGAGCAGTACTTC. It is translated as CASRPGTHPTYEQYF.

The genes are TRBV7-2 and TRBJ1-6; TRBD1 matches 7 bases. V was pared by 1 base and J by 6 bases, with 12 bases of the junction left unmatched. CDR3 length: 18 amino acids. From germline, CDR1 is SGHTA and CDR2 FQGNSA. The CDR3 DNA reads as TGTGCCAGCAGCTTAGTACCCCCTGAGGGACAGCTTAATTCACCCCTCCACTTT. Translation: CASSLVPPEGQLNSPLHF.

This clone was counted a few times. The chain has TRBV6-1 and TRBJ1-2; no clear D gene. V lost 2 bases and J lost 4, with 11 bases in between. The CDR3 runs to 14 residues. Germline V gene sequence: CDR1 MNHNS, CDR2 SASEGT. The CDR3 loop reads CASSEFGRGYGYTF. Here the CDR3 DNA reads TGTGCCAGCAGTGAATTTGGACGGGGCTATGGCTACACCTTC.

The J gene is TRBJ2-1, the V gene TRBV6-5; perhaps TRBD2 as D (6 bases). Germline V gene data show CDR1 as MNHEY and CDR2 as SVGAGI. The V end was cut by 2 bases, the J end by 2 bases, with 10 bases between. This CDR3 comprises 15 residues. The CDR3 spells CASSYLGGAYNEQFF. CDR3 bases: TGTGCCAGCAGTTACCTGGGCGGGGCCTACAATGAGCAGTTCTTC.

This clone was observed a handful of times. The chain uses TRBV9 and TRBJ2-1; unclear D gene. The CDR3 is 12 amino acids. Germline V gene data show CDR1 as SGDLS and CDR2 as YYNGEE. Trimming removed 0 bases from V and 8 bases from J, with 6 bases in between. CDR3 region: CASSVVNYEQFF. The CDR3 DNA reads TGTGCCAGCAGCGTAGTTAACTATGAGCAGTTCTTC.